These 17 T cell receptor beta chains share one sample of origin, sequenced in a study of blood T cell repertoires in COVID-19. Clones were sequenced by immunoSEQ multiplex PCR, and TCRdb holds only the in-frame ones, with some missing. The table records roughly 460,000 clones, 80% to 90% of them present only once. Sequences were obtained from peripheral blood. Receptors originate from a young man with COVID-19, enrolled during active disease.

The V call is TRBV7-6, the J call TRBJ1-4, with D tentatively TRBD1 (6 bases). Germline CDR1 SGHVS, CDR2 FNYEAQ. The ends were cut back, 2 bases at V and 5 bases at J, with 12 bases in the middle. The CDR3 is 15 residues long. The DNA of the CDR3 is TGTGCCAGCAGCTTATCGGGCCAGGGGAATGAAAAACTGTTTTTT. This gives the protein CASSLSGQGNEKLFF.

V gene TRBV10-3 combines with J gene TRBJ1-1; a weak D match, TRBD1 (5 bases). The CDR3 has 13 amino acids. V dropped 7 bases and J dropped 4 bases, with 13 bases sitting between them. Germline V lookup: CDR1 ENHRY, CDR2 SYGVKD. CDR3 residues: CAIKDQRGTEAFF. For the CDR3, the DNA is TGTGCCATCAAGGACCAAAGGGGCACTGAAGCTTTCTTT.

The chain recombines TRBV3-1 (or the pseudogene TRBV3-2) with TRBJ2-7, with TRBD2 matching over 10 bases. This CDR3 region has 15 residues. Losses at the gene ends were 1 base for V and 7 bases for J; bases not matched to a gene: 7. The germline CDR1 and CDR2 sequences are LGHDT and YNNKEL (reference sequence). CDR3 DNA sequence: TGTGCCAGCAGCCAAGCTGGGCTAGCGGGAGTAGAGCAGTACTTC. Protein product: CASSQAGLAGVEQYF.

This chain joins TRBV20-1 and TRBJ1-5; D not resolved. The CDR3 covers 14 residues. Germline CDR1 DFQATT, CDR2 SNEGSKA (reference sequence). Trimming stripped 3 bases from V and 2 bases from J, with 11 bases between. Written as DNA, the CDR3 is TGCAGTGCTAGTGAAGGAGGGCGCAATCAGCCCCAGCATTTT. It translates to CSASEGGRNQPQHF.

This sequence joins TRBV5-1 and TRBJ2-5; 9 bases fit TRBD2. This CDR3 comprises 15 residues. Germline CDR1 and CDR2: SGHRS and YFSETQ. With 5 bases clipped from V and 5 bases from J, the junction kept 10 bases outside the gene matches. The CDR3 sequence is CASRTSGGLSETQYF. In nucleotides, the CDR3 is TGCGCCAGCAGAACCAGCGGGGGGTTGTCGGAGACCCAGTACTTC.

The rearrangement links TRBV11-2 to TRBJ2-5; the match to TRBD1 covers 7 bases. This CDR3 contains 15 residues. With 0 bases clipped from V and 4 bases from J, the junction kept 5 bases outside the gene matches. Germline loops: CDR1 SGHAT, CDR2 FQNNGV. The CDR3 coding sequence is TGTGCCAGCAGCTTAGACCCAGGGGGATTAGAGACCCAGTACTTC. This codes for CASSLDPGGLETQYF.

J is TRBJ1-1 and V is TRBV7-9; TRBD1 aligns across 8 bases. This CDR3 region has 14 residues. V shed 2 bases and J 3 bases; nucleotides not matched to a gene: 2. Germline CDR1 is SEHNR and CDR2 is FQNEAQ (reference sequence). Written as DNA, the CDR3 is TGTGCCAGCAGCTTATTGACAGGGGACACTGAAGCTTTCTTT. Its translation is CASSLLTGDTEAFF.

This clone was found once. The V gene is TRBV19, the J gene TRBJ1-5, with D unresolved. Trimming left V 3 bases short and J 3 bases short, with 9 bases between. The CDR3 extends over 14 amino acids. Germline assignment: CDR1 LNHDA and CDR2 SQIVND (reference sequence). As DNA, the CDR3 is TGTGCCAGTAGTATCCAGTCCTCCAATCAGCCCCAGCATTTT. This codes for CASSIQSSNQPQHF.

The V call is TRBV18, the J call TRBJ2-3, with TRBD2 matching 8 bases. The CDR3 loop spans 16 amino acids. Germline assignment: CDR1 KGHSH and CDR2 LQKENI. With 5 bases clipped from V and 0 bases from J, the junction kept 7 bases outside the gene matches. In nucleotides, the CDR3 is TGTGCCAGCTCAACTATTAGCGGGAAAAGCACAGATACGCAGTATTTT. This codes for CASSTISGKSTDTQYF.

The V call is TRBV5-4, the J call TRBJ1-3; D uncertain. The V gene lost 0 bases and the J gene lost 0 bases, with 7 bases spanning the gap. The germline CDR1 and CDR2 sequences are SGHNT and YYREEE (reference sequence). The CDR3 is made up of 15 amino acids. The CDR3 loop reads CASSLGQVSGNTIYF. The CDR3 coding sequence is TGTGCCAGCAGCTTGGGTCAGGTCTCTGGAAACACCATATATTTT.

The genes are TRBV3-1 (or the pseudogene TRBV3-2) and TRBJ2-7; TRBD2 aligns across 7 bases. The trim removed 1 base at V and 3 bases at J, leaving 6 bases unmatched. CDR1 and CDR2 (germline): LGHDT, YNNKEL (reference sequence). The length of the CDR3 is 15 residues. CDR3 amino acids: CASSQVGGSLYEQYF. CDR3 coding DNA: TGTGCCAGCAGCCAAGTCGGCGGGAGCCTCTACGAGCAGTACTTC.

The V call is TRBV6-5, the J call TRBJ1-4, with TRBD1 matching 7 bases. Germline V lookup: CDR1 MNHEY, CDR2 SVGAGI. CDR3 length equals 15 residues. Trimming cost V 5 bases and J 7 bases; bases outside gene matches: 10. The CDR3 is CASSNPGQKGEKLFF. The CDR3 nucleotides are TGTGCCAGCAGTAATCCGGGACAGAAAGGTGAAAAACTGTTTTTT.

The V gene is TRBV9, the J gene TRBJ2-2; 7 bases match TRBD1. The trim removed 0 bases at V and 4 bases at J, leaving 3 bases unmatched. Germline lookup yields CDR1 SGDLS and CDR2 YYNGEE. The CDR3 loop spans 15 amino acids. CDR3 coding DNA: TGTGCCAGCAGCGTAGTTCCAGGGGGCACCGGGGAGCTGTTTTTT. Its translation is CASSVVPGGTGELFF.

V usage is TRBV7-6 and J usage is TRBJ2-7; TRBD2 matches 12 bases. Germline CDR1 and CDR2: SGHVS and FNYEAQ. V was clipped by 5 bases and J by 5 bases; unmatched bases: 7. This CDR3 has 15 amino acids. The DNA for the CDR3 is TGTGCCAGCAGCCGCCTAGCGGGAGGGCCAAACGAGCAGTACTTC. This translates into CASSRLAGGPNEQYF. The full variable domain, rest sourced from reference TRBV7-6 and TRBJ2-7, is GAGVSQSPRYKVTKRGQDVALRCDPISGHVSLYWYRQALGQGPEFLTYFNYEAQQDKSGLPNDRFSAERPEGSISTLTIQRTEQRDSAMYRCASSRLAGGPNEQYFGPGTRLTVT.

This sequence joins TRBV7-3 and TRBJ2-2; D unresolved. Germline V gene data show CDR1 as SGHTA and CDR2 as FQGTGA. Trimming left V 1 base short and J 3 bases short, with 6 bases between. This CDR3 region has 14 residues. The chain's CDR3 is CASSLIQYTGELFF. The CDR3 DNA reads TGTGCCAGCAGCTTAATACAGTACACCGGGGAGCTGTTTTTT.

In DNA form, the CDR3 reads TGTGCCAGTAGTATTTCCAGGGCCACAGATACGCAGTATTTT. Translating gives CASSISRATDTQYF. The V call is TRBV19, the J call TRBJ2-3; D perhaps matches TRBD1 (5 bases). V lost 3 bases and J lost 2, with 9 bases in between. CDR1 and CDR2 (germline): LNHDA, SQIVND (reference sequence). This CDR3 has 14 residues.

The CDR3 DNA reads as TGTGCCAGCAGTGAACAGGATTACAATGAGCAGTTCTTC. Protein product: CASSEQDYNEQFF. This chain joins TRBV6-1 and TRBJ2-1; unclear D gene. Trimming took off 2 bases at V and 4 bases at J, with 6 bases between the two ends. Germline-derived CDR1 and CDR2 are MNHNS and SASEGT. There are 13 residues in the CDR3.